Reported below is one T cell receptor (beta chain). This clonotype appeared many times. Its antigen is not yet known. No much larger clone is present one base from it, and per-base qualities are unavailable. The cysteine opens and the phenylalanine closes a CDR3 of 13 amino acids. The DNA shown is the 39-base CDR3, in frame from base 1. Trimming removed 6 bases from V and 4 bases from J, leaving 13 bases between the germline ends. The germline V gene specifies SNHLY as CDR1 and FYNNEI as CDR2. This entry belongs to a study of CD8+CD57+ T cells in acquired aplastic anemia (dated by TCRdb to 2016 to 2019). For the study in its entirety: A mean of approximately 3 ug of DNA, ranging from roughly 0.2 to 30 ug, was extracted from sorted CD4+ and CD8+ cells. A CD8+CD57+ expansion meant a frequency higher than the mean frequency seen in healthy subjects. The paper as a whole reports these results and caveats: Around 28 CD8+ CDR3 sequences were found to be shared between patients and controls, but these sequences appeared to be highly expressed in patients and within the immunodominant clones of the patients. Between patients and healthy controls, no significant difference in CD8+ Simpson's diversity was found (P=0.060).

Genomic DNA served as template for TCR beta VDJ combination and CDR3 sequence profiling. TCR repertoire sequencing was run on an Illumina HiSeq 2000. Per the original workflow: TRBV/TRBJ rearrangement plots, CDR3 size and DJ length profiles, and Simpson's diversity index were used to evaluate the repertoires. The most abundant DNA sequence in the deep sequencing data was defined as the immunodominant clone. CDR3 amino acid sequences were screened for sharing across subjects and compared with published repertoires and the VDJdb database. The raw public reads went through TCRdb reprocessing: fastp at Q25, MiXCR clone calling, in-frame beta chains kept. Merged by CDR3 protein, the rows form single entries marked with the most common genes and DNA. TCRdb, not the original authors, processed these V and J calls. Present in this sample are 150,000 or so distinct CDR3 sequences, around half of which were seen just once. The ten largest clones capture about 1% of the sample.

Expansion of CD8+CD57+ cells had been shown by flow cytometry in the patients chosen for sequencing. Every patient had severe acquired aplastic anemia, diagnosed using the International Study of Aplastic Anemia and Agranulocytosis and Camitta criteria. No therapy had been received by the patients at the time of blood sampling. In this study, sorted CD4+ and CD8+ T cells from the blood of healthy subjects and of severe aplastic anemia patients had their TCR repertoires deep-sequenced. Patients were enrolled under clinicaltrials.gov protocols 00001620, 01623167, 00001397, 00071045, 00081523 and 00961064 in the USA. Ficoll-Paque density gradient centrifugation was used to isolate peripheral blood mononuclear cells. CD4+ and CD8+ T cells were sorted by FACS or magnetic beads before DNA extraction.

Source material: sorted CD4+, CD8+, or CD8+CD57+ T cells (not recorded which) from PBMCs. The sequence links TRBV2 to TRBJ2-7; TRBD2 is possibly the D segment (5 matching bases). This TCR derives from a human donor with aplastic anemia. The CDR3 is CASRGDYFYEQYF. DNA sequence: TGTGCCAGCAGGGGCGACTATTTTTACGAGCAGTACTTC.